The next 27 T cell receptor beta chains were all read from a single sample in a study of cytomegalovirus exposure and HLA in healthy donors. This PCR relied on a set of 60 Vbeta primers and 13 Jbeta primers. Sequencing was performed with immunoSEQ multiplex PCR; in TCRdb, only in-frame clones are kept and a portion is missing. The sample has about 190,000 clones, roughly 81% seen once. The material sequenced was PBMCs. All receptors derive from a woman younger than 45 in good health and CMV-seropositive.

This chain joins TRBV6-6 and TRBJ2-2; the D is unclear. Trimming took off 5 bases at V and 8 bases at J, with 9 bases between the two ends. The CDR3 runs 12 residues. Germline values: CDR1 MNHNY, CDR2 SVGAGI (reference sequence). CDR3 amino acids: CASSQSGGELFF. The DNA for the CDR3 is TGTGCCAGCAGTCAATCCGGGGGGGAGCTGTTTTTT.

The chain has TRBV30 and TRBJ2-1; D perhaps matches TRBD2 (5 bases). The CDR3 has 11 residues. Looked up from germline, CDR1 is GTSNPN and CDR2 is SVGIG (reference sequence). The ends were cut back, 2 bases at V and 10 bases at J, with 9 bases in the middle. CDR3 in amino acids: CAWSTGGEQFF. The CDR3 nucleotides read TGTGCCTGGAGTACGGGCGGGGAGCAGTTCTTC.

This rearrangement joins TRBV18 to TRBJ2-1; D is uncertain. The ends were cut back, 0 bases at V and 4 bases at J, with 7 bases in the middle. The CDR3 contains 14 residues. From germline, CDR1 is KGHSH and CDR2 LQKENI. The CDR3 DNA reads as TGTGCCAGCTCACCACCTCCAACTTACAATGAGCAGTTCTTC. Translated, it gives CASSPPPTYNEQFF.

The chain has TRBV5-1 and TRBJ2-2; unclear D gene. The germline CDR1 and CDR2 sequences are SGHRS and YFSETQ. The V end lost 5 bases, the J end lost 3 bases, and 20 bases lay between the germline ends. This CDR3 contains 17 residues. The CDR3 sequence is CASSSPQAASDTGELFF. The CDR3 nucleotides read TGCGCCAGCAGTTCCCCCCAGGCTGCCTCGGACACCGGGGAGCTGTTTTTT.

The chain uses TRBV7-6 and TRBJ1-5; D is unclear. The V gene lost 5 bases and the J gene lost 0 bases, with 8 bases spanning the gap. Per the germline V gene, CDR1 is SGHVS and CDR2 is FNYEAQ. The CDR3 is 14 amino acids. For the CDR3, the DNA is TGTGCCAGCAGCCCGAGTTATAGCAATCAGCCCCAGCATTTT. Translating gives CASSPSYSNQPQHF.

The CDR3 coding sequence is TGTGCCAGCAGTGAGCTGGACCGGGAGGGCTACACCTTC. This encodes CASSELDREGYTF. The rearrangement uses TRBV6-5 and TRBJ1-2; D ambiguous. Looked up from germline, CDR1 is MNHEY and CDR2 is SVGAGI. V dropped 5 bases and J dropped 8 bases, with 15 bases sitting between them. This CDR3 comprises 13 residues.

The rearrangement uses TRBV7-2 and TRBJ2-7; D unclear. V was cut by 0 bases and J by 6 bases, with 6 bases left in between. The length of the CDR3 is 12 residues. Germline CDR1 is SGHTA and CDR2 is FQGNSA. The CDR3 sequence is CASSLASREQYF. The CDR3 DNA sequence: TGTGCCAGCAGCTTAGCGTCCCGCGAGCAGTACTTC.

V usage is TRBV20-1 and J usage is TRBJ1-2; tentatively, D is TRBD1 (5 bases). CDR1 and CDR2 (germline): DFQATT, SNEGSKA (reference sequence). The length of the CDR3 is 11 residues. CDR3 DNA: TGCAAGATGGAGGGGAGTGAGGGCTACACCTTC. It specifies CKMEGSEGYTF.

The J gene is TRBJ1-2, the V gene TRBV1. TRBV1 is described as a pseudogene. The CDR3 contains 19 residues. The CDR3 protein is CTSSQESGLPEGPNYGYTF. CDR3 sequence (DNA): TGCACCAGCAGCCAAGAATCCGGCCTGCCAGAGGGTCCTAACTATGGCTACACCTTC.

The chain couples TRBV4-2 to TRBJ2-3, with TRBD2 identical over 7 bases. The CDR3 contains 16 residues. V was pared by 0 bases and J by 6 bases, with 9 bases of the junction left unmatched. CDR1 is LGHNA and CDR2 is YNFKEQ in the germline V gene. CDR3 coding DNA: TGTGCCAGCAGCCAAGACGACACGGGAGGTGGGGATACGCAGTATTTT. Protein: CASSQDDTGGGDTQYF.

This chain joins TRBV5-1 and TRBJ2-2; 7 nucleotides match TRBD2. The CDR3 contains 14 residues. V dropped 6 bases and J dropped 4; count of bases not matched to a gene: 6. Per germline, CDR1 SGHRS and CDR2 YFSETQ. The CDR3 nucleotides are TGCGCCAGCAATAGCGGGTCCGTCACCGGGGAGCTGTTTTTT. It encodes CASNSGSVTGELFF.

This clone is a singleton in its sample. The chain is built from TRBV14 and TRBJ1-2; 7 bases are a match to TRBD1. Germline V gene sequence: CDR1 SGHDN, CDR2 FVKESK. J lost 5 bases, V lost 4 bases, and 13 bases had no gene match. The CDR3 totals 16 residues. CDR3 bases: TGTGCCAGCAGCCGATCCTCCGGACAGGCCCAATATGGCTACACCTTC. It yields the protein CASSRSSGQAQYGYTF.

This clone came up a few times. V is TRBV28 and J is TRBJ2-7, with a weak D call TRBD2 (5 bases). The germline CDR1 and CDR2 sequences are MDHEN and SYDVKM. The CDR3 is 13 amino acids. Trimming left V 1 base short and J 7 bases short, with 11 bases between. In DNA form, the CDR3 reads TGTGCCAGCAGTTTATTCGAGGGATGGGAGCAGTACTTC. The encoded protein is CASSLFEGWEQYF.

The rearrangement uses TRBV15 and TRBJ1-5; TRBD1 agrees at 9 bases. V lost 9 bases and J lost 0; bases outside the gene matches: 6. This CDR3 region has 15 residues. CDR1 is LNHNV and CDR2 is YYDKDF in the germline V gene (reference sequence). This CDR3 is CATGGQGYSNQPQHF. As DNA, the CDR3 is TGTGCCACAGGGGGACAGGGTTATAGCAATCAGCCCCAGCATTTT.

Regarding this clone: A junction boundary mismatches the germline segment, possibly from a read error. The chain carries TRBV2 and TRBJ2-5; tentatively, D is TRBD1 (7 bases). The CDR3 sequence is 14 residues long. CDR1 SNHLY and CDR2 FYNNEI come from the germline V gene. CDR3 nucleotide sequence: TGTGCCTGCAGTGGAGCCCAGGGGGGTTGGACCCAGTACTTC. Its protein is CACSGAQGGWTQYF.

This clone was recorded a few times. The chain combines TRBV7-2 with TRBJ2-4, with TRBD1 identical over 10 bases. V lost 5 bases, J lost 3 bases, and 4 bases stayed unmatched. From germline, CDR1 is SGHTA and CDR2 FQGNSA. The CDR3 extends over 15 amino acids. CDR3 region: CASSRDRGGKNIQYF. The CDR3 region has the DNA TGTGCCAGCAGCAGGGACAGGGGAGGCAAAAACATTCAGTACTTC.

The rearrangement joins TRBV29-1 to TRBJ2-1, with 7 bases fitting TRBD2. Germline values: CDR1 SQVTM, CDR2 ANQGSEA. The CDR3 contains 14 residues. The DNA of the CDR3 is TGCACCATAACCCGGGGCGGGAGTTACAATGAGCAGTTCTTC. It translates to CTITRGGSYNEQFF.

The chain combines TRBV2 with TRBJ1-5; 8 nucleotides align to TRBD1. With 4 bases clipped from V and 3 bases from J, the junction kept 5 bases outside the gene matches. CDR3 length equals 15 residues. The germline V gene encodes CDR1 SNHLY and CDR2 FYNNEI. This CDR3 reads CASSVDRAHNQPQHF. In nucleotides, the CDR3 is TGTGCCAGCAGTGTGGACAGGGCCCACAATCAGCCCCAGCATTTT.

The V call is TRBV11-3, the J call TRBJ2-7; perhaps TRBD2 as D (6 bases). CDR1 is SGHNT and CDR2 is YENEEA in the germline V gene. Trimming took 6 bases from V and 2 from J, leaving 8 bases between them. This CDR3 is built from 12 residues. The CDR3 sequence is CASSAGTYEQYF. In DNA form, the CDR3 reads TGTGCCAGCAGTGCGGGGACCTACGAGCAGTACTTC.

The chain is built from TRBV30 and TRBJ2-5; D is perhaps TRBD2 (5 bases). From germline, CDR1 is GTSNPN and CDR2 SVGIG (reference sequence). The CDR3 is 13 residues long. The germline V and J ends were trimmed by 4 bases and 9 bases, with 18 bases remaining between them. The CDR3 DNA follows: TGTGCCTGGACGGGCCTTAGCGATGATGCCCAGTACTTC. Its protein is CAWTGLSDDAQYF.

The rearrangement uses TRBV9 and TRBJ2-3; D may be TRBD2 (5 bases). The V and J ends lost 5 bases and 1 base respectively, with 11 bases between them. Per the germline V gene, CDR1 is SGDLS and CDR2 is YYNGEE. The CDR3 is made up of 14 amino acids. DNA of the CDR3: TGTGCCAGCAGTAAGCGGCCCCGCACAGATACGCAGTATTTT. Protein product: CASSKRPRTDTQYF.

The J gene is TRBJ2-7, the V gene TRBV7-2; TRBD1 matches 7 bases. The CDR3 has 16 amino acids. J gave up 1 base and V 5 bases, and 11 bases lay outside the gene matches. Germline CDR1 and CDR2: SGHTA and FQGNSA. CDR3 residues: CASSPRRGQYSYEQYF. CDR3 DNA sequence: TGTGCCAGCAGCCCACGTCGGGGACAGTATTCCTACGAGCAGTACTTC.

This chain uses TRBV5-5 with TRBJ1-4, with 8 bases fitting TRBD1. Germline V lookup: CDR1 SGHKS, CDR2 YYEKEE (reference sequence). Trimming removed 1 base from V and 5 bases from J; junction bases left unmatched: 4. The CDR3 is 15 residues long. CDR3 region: CASSLRGQENEKLFF. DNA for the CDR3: TGTGCCAGCAGCTTGAGGGGACAGGAGAATGAAAAACTGTTTTTT.

CDR3 bases: TGCGCCAGCAGCTTGGGACAGGGGGAGCAGCCCCAGCATTTT. This gives the protein CASSLGQGEQPQHF. The V gene is TRBV5-1, the J gene TRBJ1-5; 9 bases map to TRBD1. This CDR3 comprises 14 residues. The germline V gene has CDR1 SGHRS and CDR2 YFSETQ. J gave up 7 bases and V 0 bases, and 2 bases lay outside the gene matches.

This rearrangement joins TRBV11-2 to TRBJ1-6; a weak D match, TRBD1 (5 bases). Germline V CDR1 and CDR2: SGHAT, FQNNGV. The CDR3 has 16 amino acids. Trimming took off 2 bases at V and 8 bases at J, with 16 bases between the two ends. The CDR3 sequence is CASSLLSQGRYSPLHF. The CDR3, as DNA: TGTGCCAGCAGCTTACTCTCGCAGGGCCGATATTCACCCCTCCACTTT.

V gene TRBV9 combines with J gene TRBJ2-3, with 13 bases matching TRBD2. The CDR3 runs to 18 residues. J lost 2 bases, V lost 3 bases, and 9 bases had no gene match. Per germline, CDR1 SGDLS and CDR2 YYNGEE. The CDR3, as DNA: TGTGCCAGCAGCGCGGGGAGGACTAGCGGGGGCTACACAGATACGCAGTATTTT. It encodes CASSAGRTSGGYTDTQYF.

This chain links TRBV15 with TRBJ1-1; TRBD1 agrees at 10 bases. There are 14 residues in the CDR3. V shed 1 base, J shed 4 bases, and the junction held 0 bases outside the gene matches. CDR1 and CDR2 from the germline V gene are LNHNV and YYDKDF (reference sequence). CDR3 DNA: TGTGCCACCAGCAGAGGACAGGGGGCCACTGAAGCTTTCTTT. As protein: CATSRGQGATEAFF.